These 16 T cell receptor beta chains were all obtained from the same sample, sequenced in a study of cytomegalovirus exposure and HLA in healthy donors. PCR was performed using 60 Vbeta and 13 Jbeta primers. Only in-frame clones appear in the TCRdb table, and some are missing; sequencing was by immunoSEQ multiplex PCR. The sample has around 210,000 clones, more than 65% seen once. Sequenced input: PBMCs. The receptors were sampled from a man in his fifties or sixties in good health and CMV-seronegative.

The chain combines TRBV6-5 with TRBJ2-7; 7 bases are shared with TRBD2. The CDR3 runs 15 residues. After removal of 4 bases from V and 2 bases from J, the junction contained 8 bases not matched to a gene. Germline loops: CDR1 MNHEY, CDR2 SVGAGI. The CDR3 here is CASSSSGGGAYEQYF. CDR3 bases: TGTGCCAGCAGTTCCTCGGGGGGAGGGGCCTACGAGCAGTACTTC.

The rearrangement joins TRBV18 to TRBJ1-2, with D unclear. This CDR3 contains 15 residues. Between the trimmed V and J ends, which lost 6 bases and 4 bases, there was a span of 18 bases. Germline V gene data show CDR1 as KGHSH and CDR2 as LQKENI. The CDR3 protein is CASSQSGRTPYGYTF. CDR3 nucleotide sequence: TGTGCCAGCTCCCAAAGCGGGAGAACACCCTATGGCTACACCTTC.

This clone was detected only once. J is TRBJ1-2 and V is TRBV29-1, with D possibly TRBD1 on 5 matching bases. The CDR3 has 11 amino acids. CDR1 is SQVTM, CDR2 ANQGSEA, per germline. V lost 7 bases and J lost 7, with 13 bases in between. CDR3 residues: CSASGGAGYTF. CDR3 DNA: TGCAGCGCGTCGGGAGGGGCTGGCTACACCTTC.

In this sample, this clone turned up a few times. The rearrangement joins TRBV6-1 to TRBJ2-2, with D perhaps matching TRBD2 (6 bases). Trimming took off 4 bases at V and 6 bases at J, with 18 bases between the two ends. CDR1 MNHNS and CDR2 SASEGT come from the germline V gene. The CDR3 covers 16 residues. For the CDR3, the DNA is TGTGCCAGCAGTGTCCCCGGGACTCCCATGCCCGGGGAGCTGTTTTTT. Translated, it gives CASSVPGTPMPGELFF.

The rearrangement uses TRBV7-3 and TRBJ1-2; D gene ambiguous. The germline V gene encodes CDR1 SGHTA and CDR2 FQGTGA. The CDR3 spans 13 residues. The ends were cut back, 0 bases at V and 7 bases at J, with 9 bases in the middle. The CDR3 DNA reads TGTGCCAGCAGCTTAACGGCGGGTACTGGCTACACCTTC. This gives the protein CASSLTAGTGYTF.

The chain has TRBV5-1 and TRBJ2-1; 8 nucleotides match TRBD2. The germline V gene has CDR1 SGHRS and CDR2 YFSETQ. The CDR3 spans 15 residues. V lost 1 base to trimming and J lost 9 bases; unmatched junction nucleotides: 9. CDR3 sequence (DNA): TGCGCCAGCAGCTTGATCAGCGGGAGTAGTGGTGAGCAGTTCTTC. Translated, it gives CASSLISGSSGEQFF.

The CDR3 DNA is TGTGCCACCAGCAGAGATCCAAGGGGCGCGGGAAATGAAAAACTGTTTTTT. Its translation is CATSRDPRGAGNEKLFF. V gene TRBV15 combines with J gene TRBJ1-4, with D maybe TRBD1 (5 bases). Trimming cost V 0 bases and J 5 bases, with 16 bases left between them. CDR1 is LNHNV and CDR2 is YYDKDF in the germline V gene (reference sequence). There are 17 residues in the CDR3.

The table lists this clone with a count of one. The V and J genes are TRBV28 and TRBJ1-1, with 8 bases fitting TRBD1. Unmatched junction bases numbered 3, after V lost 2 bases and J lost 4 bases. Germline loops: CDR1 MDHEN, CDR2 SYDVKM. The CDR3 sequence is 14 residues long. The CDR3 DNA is TGTGCCAGCAGTTTACACAGGGGGGCCACTGAAGCTTTCTTT. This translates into CASSLHRGATEAFF.

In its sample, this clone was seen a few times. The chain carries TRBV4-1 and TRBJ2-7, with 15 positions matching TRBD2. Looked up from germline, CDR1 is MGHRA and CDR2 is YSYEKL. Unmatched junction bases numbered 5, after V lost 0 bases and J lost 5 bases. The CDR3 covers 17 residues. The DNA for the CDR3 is TGCGCCAGCAGCCAAGAGGGGACTAGCGGGAGGAACAACGAGCAGTACTTC. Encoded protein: CASSQEGTSGRNNEQYF.

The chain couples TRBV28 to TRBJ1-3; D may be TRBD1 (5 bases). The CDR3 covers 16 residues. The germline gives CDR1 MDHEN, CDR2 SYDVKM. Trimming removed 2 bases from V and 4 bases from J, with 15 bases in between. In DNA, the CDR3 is TGTGCCAGCAGTTTACTCCCTCAGGGCCGGGGAAACACCATATATTTT. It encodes CASSLLPQGRGNTIYF.

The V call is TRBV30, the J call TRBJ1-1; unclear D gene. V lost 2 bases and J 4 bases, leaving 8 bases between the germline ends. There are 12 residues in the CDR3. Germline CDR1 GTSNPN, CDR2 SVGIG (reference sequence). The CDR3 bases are TGTGCCTGGAGTTTTGGGAGCACTGAAGCTTTCTTT. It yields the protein CAWSFGSTEAFF.

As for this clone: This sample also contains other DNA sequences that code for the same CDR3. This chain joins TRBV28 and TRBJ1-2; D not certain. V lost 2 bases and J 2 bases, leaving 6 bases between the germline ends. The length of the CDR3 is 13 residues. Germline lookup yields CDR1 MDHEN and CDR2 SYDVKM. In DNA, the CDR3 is TGTGCCAGCAGTTTACGGGTAAACTATGGCTACACCTTC. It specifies CASSLRVNYGYTF.

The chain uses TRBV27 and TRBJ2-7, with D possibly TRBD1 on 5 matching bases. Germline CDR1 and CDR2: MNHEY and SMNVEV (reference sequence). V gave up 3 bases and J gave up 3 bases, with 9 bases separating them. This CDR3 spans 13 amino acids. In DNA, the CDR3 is TGTGCCAGCAGTTTGGGGCCCCACTACGAGCAGTACTTC. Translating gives CASSLGPHYEQYF.

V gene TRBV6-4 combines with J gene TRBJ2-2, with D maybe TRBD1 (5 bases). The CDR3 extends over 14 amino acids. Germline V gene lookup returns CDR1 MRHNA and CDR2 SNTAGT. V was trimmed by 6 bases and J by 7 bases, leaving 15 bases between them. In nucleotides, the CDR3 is TGTGCCAGCAGCGCACAACAGGCCAGCGGGGAGCTGTTTTTT. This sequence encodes CASSAQQASGELFF.

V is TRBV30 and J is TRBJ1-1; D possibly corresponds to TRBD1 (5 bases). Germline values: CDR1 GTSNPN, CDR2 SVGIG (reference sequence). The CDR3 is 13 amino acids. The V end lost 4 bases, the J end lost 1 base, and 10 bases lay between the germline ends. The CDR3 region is CAWIPTGNTEAFF. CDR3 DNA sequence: TGTGCCTGGATTCCTACAGGGAACACTGAAGCTTTCTTT. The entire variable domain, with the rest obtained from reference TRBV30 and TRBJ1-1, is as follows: SQTIHQWPATLVQPVGSPLSLECTVEGTSNPNLYWYRQAAGRGLQLLFYSVGIGQISSEVPQNLSASRPQDRQFILSSKKLLLSDSGFYLCAWIPTGNTEAFFGQGTRLTVV.

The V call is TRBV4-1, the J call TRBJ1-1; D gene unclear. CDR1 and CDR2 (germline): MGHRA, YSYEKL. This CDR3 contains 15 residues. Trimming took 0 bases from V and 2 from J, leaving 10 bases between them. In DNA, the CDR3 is TGCGCCAGCAGCCAAGATGAGCGGGGAAACACTGAAGCTTTCTTT. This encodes CASSQDERGNTEAFF.